Listed here are 19 T cell receptor beta chains from one sample, sequenced in a study of human T cells and chemical hapten exposure. TCRdb used MiXCR to reprocess the RACE reads, holding one entry per CDR3 protein. The sample holds a few hundred thousand distinct CDR3 sequences; about 6.3% are singletons and the top ten take under 7%. Time point of the sample: patch test 2, 6 weeks after DPC sensitization. Treatment denoted: therapeutic diphenylcyclopropenone sensitization with weekly scalp DPC. This specimen consisted of whole blood, obtained in connection with sensitization to the hapten diphenylcyclopropenone (DPC). Source of these receptors: a woman aged 18 to 35 with alopecia areata. Some clones in this sample may be carry-over from other donors' samples.

The chain is built from TRBV6-2 or TRBV6-3 and TRBJ2-5, with TRBD2 matching 8 bases. V dropped 5 bases and J dropped 1; count of bases not matched to a gene: 3. Germline V gene data show CDR1 as MNHEY and CDR2 as SVGEGT. This CDR3 comprises 14 residues. This chain's CDR3 is CASSISGAQETQYF. In DNA, the CDR3 is TGTGCCAGCAGTATTAGCGGGGCCCAAGAGACCCAGTACTTC.

The genes are TRBV7-9 and TRBJ1-3; 7 positions match TRBD1. Trimming cost V 2 bases and J 5 bases; bases outside gene matches: 12. CDR1 SEHNR and CDR2 FQNEAQ come from the germline V gene (reference sequence). The CDR3 loop spans 17 amino acids. DNA for the CDR3: TGTGCCAGCAGCTTACCCCCCGGACAGGAGTATCGAAACACCATATATTTT. Its protein product is CASSLPPGQEYRNTIYF.

This clonotype was counted ten times or more. The rearrangement links TRBV2 to TRBJ1-1; 7 bases align to TRBD1. Germline V CDR1 and CDR2: SNHLY, FYNNEI. V lost 8 bases and J lost 0; bases outside the gene matches: 3. The CDR3 spans 13 residues. The CDR3 region has the DNA TGTGCCAGCGGTGGACAGGTGAACACTGAAGCTTTCTTT. Amino acid sequence: CASGGQVNTEAFF.

This clonotype was recorded a few times. The rearrangement uses TRBV5-1 and TRBJ1-1; 7 nucleotides agree with TRBD1. CDR3 length: 13 amino acids. Germline CDR1 reads SGHRS; CDR2 reads YFSETQ. The V gene end was trimmed by 4 bases and the J gene end by 3 bases; junction bases not matched to a gene: 3. CDR3 nucleotides: TGCGCCAGCAGCATAACAGGGGACACTGAAGCTTTCTTT. Protein sequence: CASSITGDTEAFF.

This clonotype was counted at least ten times. V gene TRBV7-6 combines with J gene TRBJ1-2; D unclear. Looked up from germline, CDR1 is SGHVS and CDR2 is FNYEAQ. The CDR3 contains 13 residues. V shed 2 bases and J shed 0 bases, with 4 bases lying between them. As DNA, the CDR3 is TGTGCCAGCAGCTTAAGCGCTAACTATGGCTACACCTTC. This codes for CASSLSANYGYTF.

This clonotype was counted only a few times. The CDR3 reads CASSLDGGGTGELFF. CDR3 DNA sequence: TGTGCCAGCAGCTTGGATGGGGGCGGCACCGGGGAGCTGTTTTTT. This sequence joins TRBV5-5 and TRBJ2-2; possibly TRBD1 for D (6 bases). Per germline, CDR1 SGHKS and CDR2 YYEKEE (reference sequence). The CDR3 length is 15 residues. Deletions cut 0 bases from V and 4 bases from J, with 10 bases between.

This clonotype was picked up a small number of times. This chain links TRBV7-9 with TRBJ2-7; the match to TRBD2 covers 8 bases. The CDR3 covers 16 residues. Germline V gene lookup returns CDR1 SEHNR and CDR2 FQNEAQ (reference sequence). J lost 4 bases, V lost 5 bases, and 13 bases had no gene match. The CDR3 protein is CASSGSPRTSKYEQYF. The CDR3 DNA follows: TGTGCCAGCAGCGGATCTCCCCGGACTAGCAAGTACGAGCAGTACTTC.

This chain joins TRBV5-1 and TRBJ1-1; the D is unclear. The CDR3 is made up of 14 amino acids. Germline CDR1 SGHRS, CDR2 YFSETQ. With 4 bases removed from V and 6 bases from J, the gap between germline ends came to 16 bases. Written as DNA, the CDR3 is TGCGCCAGCAGCCAACAGAGTGGCGGGGCTGAAGCTTTCTTT. This translates into CASSQQSGGAEAFF.

This clonotype has ten or more counts. This chain joins TRBV7-9 and TRBJ1-5; D perhaps matches TRBD1 (6 bases). The CDR3 length is 14 residues. V dropped 5 bases and J dropped 4 bases, with 12 bases sitting between them. CDR1 and CDR2 (germline): SEHNR, FQNEAQ (reference sequence). The CDR3 is CASSLRDNNQPQHF. The CDR3 bases are TGTGCCAGCAGCCTCCGGGACAATAATCAGCCCCAGCATTTT.

V gene TRBV2 combines with J gene TRBJ2-2, with D maybe TRBD1 (6 bases). This CDR3 comprises 15 residues. The germline V gene encodes CDR1 SNHLY and CDR2 FYNNEI. V lost 5 bases and J 2 bases, leaving 12 bases between the germline ends. The CDR3 nucleotides read TGTGCCAGCAGTATGGGCAGGGGAAACACCGGGGAGCTGTTTTTT. This translates into CASSMGRGNTGELFF. Full variable domain (remainder filled in from reference TRBV2 and TRBJ2-2): EPEVTQTPSHQVTQMGQEVILRCVPISNHLYFYWYRQILGQKVEFLVSFYNNEISEKSEIFDDQFSVERPDGSNFTLKIRSTKLEDSAMYFCASSMGRGNTGELFFGEGSRLTVL.

This chain uses TRBV7-2 with TRBJ2-2, with D maybe TRBD2 (5 bases). Trimming stripped 1 base from V and 0 bases from J, with 6 bases between. CDR3 size: 15 residues. Per the germline V gene, CDR1 is SGHTA and CDR2 is FQGNSA. The CDR3, as DNA: TGTGCCAGCAGCTTAGGGCGGGCGAACACCGGGGAGCTGTTTTTT. Translating gives CASSLGRANTGELFF.

The table lists this clonotype with many counts. J is TRBJ1-1 and V is TRBV7-9, with D tentatively TRBD1 (5 bases). CDR3 size: 15 residues. Germline CDR1 and CDR2: SEHNR and FQNEAQ (reference sequence). V was trimmed by 5 bases and J by 0 bases, leaving 13 bases between them. The CDR3 spells CASSRGGNLNTEAFF. In DNA form, the CDR3 reads TGTGCCAGCAGCCGCGGGGGAAATCTGAACACTGAAGCTTTCTTT.

This clonotype was observed at least ten times. This sequence joins TRBV4-1 and TRBJ1-2; D is perhaps TRBD1 (5 bases). Trimming took 0 bases from V and 4 from J, leaving 12 bases between them. The CDR3 length is 15 residues. Germline assignment: CDR1 MGHRA and CDR2 YSYEKL. CDR3 protein: CASSQDPTDSYGYTF. CDR3 nucleotide sequence: TGCGCCAGCAGCCAAGATCCCACCGACAGCTATGGCTACACCTTC.

This clonotype was counted only a few times. V and J are TRBV9 and TRBJ2-2; D call uncertain. The CDR3 consists of 12 residues. Germline loops: CDR1 SGDLS, CDR2 YYNGEE. The V end was cut by 0 bases, the J end by 7 bases, with 4 bases between. CDR3 DNA sequence: TGTGCCAGCAGCGTAGACGGCGGGGAGCTGTTTTTT. It translates to CASSVDGGELFF.

This clonotype has at least ten counts. The rearrangement uses TRBV28 and TRBJ2-2, with D tentatively TRBD2 (6 bases). The V gene lost 4 bases and the J gene lost 3 bases, with 12 bases spanning the gap. CDR1 and CDR2 from the germline V gene are MDHEN and SYDVKM. The CDR3 length is 15 residues. The CDR3 loop is CASSSAGLDTGELFF. The CDR3 nucleotides read TGTGCCAGCAGTTCGGCGGGGCTAGACACCGGGGAGCTGTTTTTT. Supplemented by reference TRBV28 and TRBJ2-2, the full variable domain reads DVKVTQSSRYLVKRTGEKVFLECVQDMDHENMFWYRQDPGLGLRLIYFSYDVKMKEKGDIPEGYSVSREKKERFSLILESASTNQTSMYLCASSSAGLDTGELFFGEGSRLTVL.

There are many counts of this clonotype. The J gene is TRBJ2-5, the V gene TRBV7-3; tentative D call: TRBD1 (6 bases). CDR1 SGHTA and CDR2 FQGTGA come from the germline V gene. V was trimmed by 5 bases and J by 4 bases, leaving 11 bases between them. The CDR3 is 13 amino acids. CDR3 nucleotides: TGTGCCAGCAGCCCCGGGACATTAGAGACCCAGTACTTC. This sequence encodes CASSPGTLETQYF.

Comment on this clonotype: With a much larger clone just one base away, this may be a read error. V usage is TRBV20-1 and J usage is TRBJ1-5; the match to TRBD1 covers 7 bases. This CDR3 has 13 amino acids. Germline CDR1 DFQATT, CDR2 SNEGSKA (reference sequence). Here the CDR3 reads CSAREQGSQHQHF. CDR3 nucleotides: TGCAGTGCTAGAGAACAGGGGAGTCAGCACCAGCATTTT.

This clonotype was detected ten times or more. This sequence joins TRBV6-5 and TRBJ1-5; D is possibly TRBD1 (5 bases). The CDR3 runs to 14 residues. CDR1 MNHEY and CDR2 SVGAGI come from the germline V gene. V gave up 6 bases and J gave up 1 base, with 10 bases separating them. This CDR3 is CASSARQSNQPQHF. The CDR3 bases are TGTGCCAGCAGCGCCAGACAGAGCAATCAGCCCCAGCATTTT.

The rearrangement joins TRBV20-1 to TRBJ2-7; 7 bases are a match to TRBD2. Trimming took 3 bases from V and 4 from J; bases not matched to a gene: 9. The CDR3 loop spans 14 amino acids. Germline V CDR1 and CDR2: DFQATT, SNEGSKA (reference sequence). The CDR3 protein is CSASNTGGAYEQYF. CDR3 in DNA: TGCAGTGCTAGTAACACGGGGGGAGCTTACGAGCAGTACTTC.